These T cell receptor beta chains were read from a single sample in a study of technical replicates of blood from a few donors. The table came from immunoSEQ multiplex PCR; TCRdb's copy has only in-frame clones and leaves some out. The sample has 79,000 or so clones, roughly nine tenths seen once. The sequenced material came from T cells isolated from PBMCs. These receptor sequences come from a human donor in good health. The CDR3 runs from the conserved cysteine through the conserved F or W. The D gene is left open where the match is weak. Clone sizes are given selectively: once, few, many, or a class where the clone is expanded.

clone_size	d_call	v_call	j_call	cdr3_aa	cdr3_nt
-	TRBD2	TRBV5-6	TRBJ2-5	CASSLVERGGYQETQYF	TGTGCCAGCAGCTTGGTAGAGCGGGGGGGGTACCAAGAGACCCAGTACTTC
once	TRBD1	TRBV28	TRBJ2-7	CASRKPGDRSSYEQYF	TGTGCCAGTCGTAAGCCCGGGGACAGGAGCTCCTACGAGCAGTACTTC
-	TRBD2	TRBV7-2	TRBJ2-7	CASSLVSSAGGYEQYF	TGTGCCAGCAGCTTAGTGTCGTCTGCGGGGGGGTACGAGCAGTACTTC
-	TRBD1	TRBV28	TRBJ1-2	CASSFAGGADGYTF	TGTGCCAGCAGTTTCGCAGGGGGCGCGGATGGCTACACCTTC
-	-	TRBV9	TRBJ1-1	CASSDSGTYGGTEAFF	TGTGCCAGCAGCGACTCCGGGACATATGGGGGCACTGAAGCTTTCTTT
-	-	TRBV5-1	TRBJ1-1	CASSFGQNTEAFF	TGCGCCAGCAGCTTCGGACAGAACACTGAAGCTTTCTTT
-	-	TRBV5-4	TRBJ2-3	CASSRGQPMNTDTQYF	TGTGCCAGCAGCCGCGGACAGCCCATGAACACAGATACGCAGTATTTT
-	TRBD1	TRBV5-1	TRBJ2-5	CASSLGDRDQETQYF	TGCGCCAGCAGCTTGGGGGACAGGGACCAAGAGACCCAGTACTTC
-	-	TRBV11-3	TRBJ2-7	CASSPNPGDYEQYF	TGTGCCAGCAGCCCGAACCCGGGGGACTACGAGCAGTACTTC
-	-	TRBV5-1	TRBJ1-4	CASSFGGDGEKLFF	TGCGCCAGCAGCTTCGGGGGGGATGGTGAAAAACTGTTTTTT
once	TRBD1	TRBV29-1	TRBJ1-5	CSVGQGSDQPQHF	TGCAGCGTGGGACAGGGGTCCGATCAGCCCCAGCATTTT